This entry is about one T cell receptor beta chain. The ends lost 6 bases at V and 2 bases at J; junction bases unmatched: 5. The CDR3 consists of 14 residues. Germline-derived CDR1 and CDR2 are LNHDA and SQIVND (reference sequence). The data were obtained in a study of blood T cell repertoires in COVID-19. Original data processing: Counts of nucleated cells, estimated from reference gene primer amplification, were obtained. Profiled with immunoSEQ multiplex PCR; TCRdb holds only in-frame clones, not every one. That table is the source of V, J and clone size, and D and trimming were worked out from the DNA. The table has more than 100,000 clones, roughly 83% seen once.

The chain combines TRBV19 with TRBJ2-7, with 9 bases matching TRBD1. Sequenced: peripheral blood. This sequence was found in a woman aged 25 to 39 who had recovered from COVID-19. CDR3: CASRTTGGPYEQYF. The CDR3 DNA reads TGTGCCAGTAGGACGACAGGGGGACCCTACGAGCAGTACTTC.